The entry below describes one TCR beta chain. Its antigen is unidentified. All participants were of European descent. Patient depression severity was moderate to severe. Approximately 31 ml of peripheral blood was collected per donor. This table comes from immunoSEQ multiplex PCR, and its TCRdb copy is limited to in-frame clones, with some not included. The repertoire consists of under 30,000 clones, with 91% occurring once and the leading ten covering around 0.7%. The sample originates from a study of untreated major depressive disorder. Findings and limits, study-wide: The small study sample limits how generally findings apply. Compared with controls, depressed patients showed more TRBV05-01 (Vbeta 5.1) usage in CD4+ T cells.

Germline-derived CDR1 and CDR2 are LGHNA and YNFKEQ. This CDR3 has 15 amino acids. The V and J ends lost 7 bases and 1 base, in that order; junction bases with no gene match: 4. The sequence was collected from a woman aged 25-40 years with major depressive disorder. Sequences were obtained from CD4+ T cells from PBMCs. The rearrangement joins TRBV4-2 to TRBJ1-4; 9 bases map to TRBD1. This chain's CDR3 is CASMPTGGTNEKLFF. The CDR3 nucleotides are TGTGCCAGCATGCCGACAGGGGGAACTAATGAAAAACTGTTTTTT.